This record covers a single T cell receptor (beta chain). Its specificity is unknown. The same CDR3 can be traced to other DNA sequences in this sample. The source of the sample is a study of shared clonotypes between healthy human individuals. An approximately 200 ng quantity of DNA, 30,000 to 35,000 T cell genomes, went into the sorted-subset replicate PCRs. TCRdb keeps only in-frame clones here, not all; method: immunoSEQ multiplex PCR. The top ten hold approximately 0.36% of the sample, which has 2 million to 3 million clones, 93% seen once. Study-wide results and limits: The study found lower generation probabilities in non-shared clonotypes than in those shared by all four donors. Clonotypes that were shared across a handful of donors made up about 5.1% of naive CD4 clonotypes.

Germline V lookup: CDR1 SGHRS, CDR2 YFSETQ. CDR3 length: 14 residues. The trim removed 1 base at V and 3 bases at J, leaving 1 base unmatched. CD45RA+ naive and CD45RA-negative memory subsets were separated from CD4+ cells. The sequenced material came from naive CD4+ T cells from PBMCs. Subset noted: CD45RA+ positively selected. This sequence originates from a man aged 18 to 29 in good health. Some clones in this sample may be carry-over from other donors' samples. This rearrangement joins TRBV5-1 to TRBJ2-3; 8 bases are shared with TRBD2. CDR3 sequence: CASSLTSGTDTQYF. DNA for the CDR3: TGCGCCAGCAGCTTGACTAGCGGTACAGATACGCAGTATTTT.